One and the same sample provided the 22 T cell receptor beta chains below, sequenced in a study of neurological immune-mediated disorders. Time point meaning: longitudinal time-point 1 (baseline). Using its own MiXCR run on the 5' RACE reads, TCRdb lists one record per CDR3 protein. The sample shows tens of thousands of distinct CDR3 sequences, around a tenth of them seen only once. Source material: PBMCs. The source of these receptors is a male donor with HTLV-1-associated myelopathy (HAM/TSP).

This clonotype came up many times. The J gene is TRBJ2-3, the V gene TRBV7-8, with TRBD2 as a possible D gene (7 bases). Germline CDR1 and CDR2: SGHVS and FQNEAQ. The CDR3 has 17 residues. V dropped 5 bases and J dropped 1 base, with 19 bases sitting between them. The CDR3 region is CASSLGTAGAGTDTQYF. In DNA, the CDR3 is TGTGCCAGCAGCCTCGGGACGGCGGGGGCGGGCACAGATACGCAGTATTTT.

This clonotype has ten or more counts. This chain uses TRBV5-1 with TRBJ2-5, with TRBD2 identical over 9 bases. The CDR3 loop spans 15 amino acids. V was clipped by 4 bases and J by 1 base; unmatched bases: 5. Germline V lookup: CDR1 SGHRS, CDR2 YFSETQ. As DNA, the CDR3 is TGCGCCAGCAGCCCTCCGACTAGCGGCCAAGAGACCCAGTACTTC. This gives the protein CASSPPTSGQETQYF.

This clonotype was found many times. The chain uses TRBV11-2 and TRBJ2-7, with 7 bases identical to TRBD1. This CDR3 is 15 amino acids long. V trimming: 4 bases; J trimming: 4 bases; junction bases outside the gene matches: 10. Per the germline V gene, CDR1 is SGHAT and CDR2 is FQNNGV. The CDR3 loop is CASSSYRDRDYEQYF. Here the CDR3 DNA reads TGTGCCAGCAGCTCCTACCGGGACAGAGATTACGAGCAGTACTTC.

This clonotype was counted many times. V gene TRBV10-3 combines with J gene TRBJ1-1, with no clear D. In germline, CDR1 is ENHRY, CDR2 SYGVKD. The germline V and J ends were trimmed by 6 bases and 7 bases, with 9 bases remaining between them. The length of the CDR3 is 11 residues. The CDR3 is CAIRGHYEAFF. In nucleotides, the CDR3 is TGTGCCATCAGGGGCCATTATGAAGCTTTCTTT.

This clonotype was observed at least ten times. J is TRBJ2-1 and V is TRBV20-1; D is undetermined. The V gene lost 5 bases and the J gene lost 7 bases, with 18 bases spanning the gap. CDR1 is DFQATT, CDR2 SNEGSKA, per germline (reference sequence). The CDR3 consists of 14 residues. The CDR3 DNA reads as TGCAGTGCTCCGAAAACGGGCCTCGGGAATGAGCAGTTCTTC. As protein: CSAPKTGLGNEQFF.

In this sample, this clonotype turned up many times. This sequence joins TRBV15 and TRBJ2-7; weak D call: TRBD2 (6 bases). The germline V gene has CDR1 LNHNV and CDR2 YYDKDF (reference sequence). The CDR3 consists of 13 residues. Trimming took 0 bases from V and 4 from J, leaving 7 bases between them. DNA of the CDR3: TGTGCCACCAGCAGAGATCGGGGGTACGAGCAGTACTTC. This gives the protein CATSRDRGYEQYF. The whole variable domain, remainder taken from reference TRBV15 and TRBJ2-7, is DAMVIQNPRYQVTQFGKPVTLSCSQTLNHNVMYWYQQKSSQAPKLLFHYYDKDFNNEADTPDNFQSRRPNTSFCFLDIRSPGLGDTAMYLCATSRDRGYEQYFGPGTRLTVT.

This clonotype has ten or more counts. V usage is TRBV21-1 and J usage is TRBJ2-3; no DNA check was done on the table's D call, TRBD1. TRBV21-1 represents a pseudogene. The CDR3 totals 17 residues. The CDR3 spells CASTPVPNRGRTDTQYF. The DNA of the CDR3 is TGTGCCAGCACCCCGGTCCCGAACAGGGGTCGCACAGATACGCAGTATTTT.

This clonotype has ten or more counts. V is TRBV29-1 and J is TRBJ2-3; 13 bases fit TRBD2. Germline CDR1 SQVTM, CDR2 ANQGSEA. J gave up 0 bases and V 1 base, and 10 bases lay outside the gene matches. The CDR3 has 19 residues. The CDR3 reads CSVEGLTSGGSASTDTQYF. The CDR3 DNA reads TGCAGCGTTGAAGGTTTGACTAGCGGGGGGTCTGCTAGCACAGATACGCAGTATTTT.

The table lists this clonotype with many counts. J is TRBJ2-3 and V is TRBV5-1; the D is unclear. Trimming took off 0 bases at V and 2 bases at J, with 7 bases between the two ends. Germline V gene sequence: CDR1 SGHRS, CDR2 YFSETQ. CDR3 length: 14 residues. This CDR3 is CASSLVGSTDTQYF. The CDR3 bases are TGCGCCAGCAGCTTGGTGGGCTCCACAGATACGCAGTATTTT.

V gene TRBV11-3 combines with J gene TRBJ2-7, with 8 bases identical to TRBD1. Germline CDR1 is SGHNT and CDR2 is YENEEA. V was pared by 5 bases and J by 3 bases, with 9 bases of the junction left unmatched. The CDR3 length is 15 residues. The CDR3 region has the DNA TGTGCCAGCAGCGCGAGGTGGGACAGGATCTACGAGCAGTACTTC. Amino acids: CASSARWDRIYEQYF.

In this sample, this clonotype turned up many times. For the CDR3, the DNA is TGTGCCAGCTCACCACCGATAACTGAAGCTTTCTTT. Translated, it gives CASSPPITEAFF. The chain joins TRBV18 to TRBJ1-1; D gene uncertain. Germline CDR1 is KGHSH and CDR2 is LQKENI. There are 12 residues in the CDR3. The V end lost 0 bases, the J end lost 5 bases, and 4 bases lay between the germline ends.

This clonotype has at least ten counts. V usage is TRBV20-1 and J usage is TRBJ2-1; D gene unclear. In germline, CDR1 is DFQATT, CDR2 SNEGSKA (reference sequence). The CDR3 has 13 residues. Between the trimmed V and J ends, which lost 4 bases and 4 bases, there was a span of 11 bases. CDR3 sequence reads: CSANTVLYNEQFF. The DNA of the CDR3 is TGCAGTGCTAATACCGTTTTATACAATGAGCAGTTCTTC.

This clonotype was seen ten or more times. The CDR3 loop is CSAHGTGANVLTF. The CDR3, as DNA: TGCAGTGCCCACGGGACTGGGGCCAACGTCCTGACTTTC. The chain employs TRBV20-1 and TRBJ2-6, with a possible D match to TRBD2 (5 bases). There are 13 residues in the CDR3. V was clipped by 6 bases and J by 2 bases, with 8 bases between them. Germline CDR1 reads DFQATT; CDR2 reads SNEGSKA (reference sequence).

In its sample, this clonotype was seen many times. This chain joins TRBV5-1 and TRBJ2-2; D may correspond to TRBD1 or TRBD2 (5 bases each). Between the trimmed V and J ends, which lost 7 bases and 4 bases, there was a span of 17 bases. The germline V gene encodes CDR1 SGHRS and CDR2 YFSETQ. The CDR3 has 15 amino acids. The chain's CDR3 is CASALEAGSTGELFF. CDR3 sequence (DNA): TGCGCCAGCGCCTTGGAAGCAGGGAGCACCGGGGAGCTGTTTTTT.

This clonotype was observed many times. The chain uses TRBV15 and TRBJ1-2; TRBD1 might be the D (6 bases). The CDR3 contains 13 residues. The ends were cut back, 3 bases at V and 2 bases at J, with 7 bases in the middle. Germline CDR1 LNHNV, CDR2 YYDKDF (reference sequence). CDR3 in DNA: TGTGCCACCAGCAGGCAGGGGAACTATGGCTACACCTTC. This gives the protein CATSRQGNYGYTF.

The sample holds many counts of this clonotype. This chain uses TRBV20-1 with TRBJ2-3; TRBD2 matches 9 bases. V shed 5 bases and J 7 bases; nucleotides not matched to a gene: 4. The CDR3 runs to 12 residues. Per the germline V gene, CDR1 is DFQATT and CDR2 is SNEGSKA (reference sequence). The CDR3 sequence is CSAASGANTQYF. CDR3 DNA sequence: TGCAGTGCTGCTAGCGGGGCAAATACGCAGTATTTT.

There are many counts of this clonotype. The CDR3 loop is CASSFVGSEQYF. The CDR3 nucleotides read TGTGCCAGCAGTTTCGTCGGCTCCGAGCAGTACTTC. The V gene is TRBV6-5, the J gene TRBJ2-7; no reliable D call. In germline, CDR1 is MNHEY, CDR2 SVGAGI. The V end was cut by 4 bases, the J end by 6 bases, with 10 bases between. The CDR3 runs to 12 residues.

This clonotype was picked up many times. V is TRBV6-5 and J is TRBJ2-3; 8 bases fit TRBD2. The CDR3 is 15 residues long. Trimming removed 6 bases from V and 0 bases from J; junction bases left unmatched: 5. Germline V gene data show CDR1 as MNHEY and CDR2 as SVGAGI. This chain's CDR3 is CASSIAGSSTDTQYF. DNA of the CDR3: TGTGCCAGCAGCATAGCGGGGTCTAGCACAGATACGCAGTATTTT.

This clonotype was detected only a few times. This rearrangement joins TRBV6-1 to TRBJ2-3; D is ambiguous. V lost 8 bases to trimming and J lost 1 base, with 13 bases between them. The germline CDR1 and CDR2 sequences are MNHNS and SASEGT. The CDR3 has 14 residues. CDR3 bases: TGTGCCAGCGCTTTGATTTCGGGCACAGATACGCAGTATTTT. The encoded protein is CASALISGTDTQYF.

This clonotype was counted many times. The rearrangement links TRBV6-1 to TRBJ2-2; 7 bases agree with TRBD1. CDR1 MNHNS and CDR2 SASEGT come from the germline V gene. CDR3 length equals 14 residues. Trimming at V came to 6 bases and at J to 4 bases, leaving 5 bases not matched to a gene. DNA of the CDR3: TGTGCCAGCAGAAGGGGACAGAGCACCGGGGAGCTGTTTTTT. Protein sequence: CASRRGQSTGELFF.

The chain uses TRBV7-2 and TRBJ1-1, with D possibly TRBD1 on 6 matching bases. The germline V gene encodes CDR1 SGHTA and CDR2 FQGNSA. The CDR3 extends over 14 amino acids. V was trimmed by 6 bases and J by 4 bases, leaving 15 bases between them. CDR3 DNA sequence: TGTGCCAGCAGTCTCGGGGGGGGCGGCACTGAAGCTTTCTTT. Its protein product is CASSLGGGGTEAFF.

This clonotype was observed at least ten times. J is TRBJ2-4 and V is TRBV12-3 or TRBV12-4, with D possibly matching TRBD1 (6 bases). Deletions cut 10 bases from V and 2 bases from J, with 12 bases between. This CDR3 has 13 amino acids. The CDR3 bases are TGTGCCACTACAGGGTTGTCCAAAAACATTCAGTACTTC. It yields the protein CATTGLSKNIQYF.